The next 21 T cell receptor beta chains were all read from a single sample in a study of T-cell memory formation after mild COVID-19. TCRdb independently ran MiXCR on the 5' RACE reads; one entry per CDR3 protein. The sample carries about 400,000 distinct CDR3 sequences, approximately 19% recorded once. The specimen was PBMCs or a T cell subset sorted from them (not recorded which). These receptors originate from a man aged 18 to 30 who had mild COVID-19 (a few samples of this study predate the infection). Cell type and time point are not known.

The DNA for the CDR3 is TGTGCCAGCAGCTTAGCCGGGACAGGGTCAGCCGGGGAGCTGTTTTTT. It yields the protein CASSLAGTGSAGELFF. The chain couples TRBV11-2 to TRBJ2-2, with 9 bases fitting TRBD1. Germline V lookup: CDR1 SGHAT, CDR2 FQNNGV. CDR3 length equals 16 residues. Unmatched junction bases numbered 6, after V lost 1 base and J lost 6 bases.

This clonotype turned up a few times. CDR3 nucleotide sequence: TGTGCCAGCAGTTTCCAAATGTTTGGCGAGCAGTACTTC. Translating it yields CASSFQMFGEQYF. This chain links TRBV6-5 with TRBJ2-7; D gene unclear. Trimming took off 4 bases at V and 6 bases at J, with 13 bases between the two ends. Germline V gene lookup returns CDR1 MNHEY and CDR2 SVGAGI. The CDR3 extends over 13 amino acids.

The V call is TRBV27, the J call TRBJ2-1; D may correspond to TRBD1 or TRBD2 (5 bases each). The CDR3 extends over 14 amino acids. Germline CDR1 reads MNHEY; CDR2 reads SMNVEV (reference sequence). Trimming took off 7 bases at V and 4 bases at J, with 14 bases between the two ends. The chain's CDR3 is CASMRTRGYNEQFF. The CDR3 DNA reads as TGTGCCAGCATGAGGACACGGGGATACAATGAGCAGTTCTTC.

This rearrangement joins TRBV5-1 to TRBJ1-4, with TRBD1 matching over 10 bases. The CDR3 has 14 residues. The germline CDR1 and CDR2 sequences are SGHRS and YFSETQ. V was clipped by 5 bases and J by 6 bases; unmatched bases: 4. CDR3 residues: CASSQDRGDEKLFF. CDR3 nucleotide sequence: TGCGCCAGCAGTCAGGACAGGGGGGATGAAAAACTGTTTTTT.

This chain connects TRBV24-1 to TRBJ2-4, with D maybe TRBD1 (6 bases). Germline V lookup: CDR1 KGHDR, CDR2 SFDVKD. Trimming removed 5 bases at V and 8 bases at J, with 18 bases between. This CDR3 has 15 residues. The CDR3 protein is CATSGPKGVGDIQYF. The CDR3 coding sequence is TGTGCCACCAGTGGCCCCAAGGGGGTCGGGGACATTCAGTACTTC.

This clonotype was counted between two and nine times. The rearrangement uses TRBV4-1 and TRBJ2-7; possibly TRBD1 for D (6 bases). Germline CDR1 MGHRA, CDR2 YSYEKL. This CDR3 is 14 amino acids long. V shed 4 bases and J shed 2 bases, with 12 bases lying between them. For the CDR3, the DNA is TGCGCCAGCAGCCGAGACAGGAATACCTACGAGCAGTACTTC. It encodes CASSRDRNTYEQYF.

The chain combines TRBV27 with TRBJ1-2; no firm D call. V lost 2 bases, J lost 1 base, and 29 bases lay in between. Germline CDR1 reads MNHEY; CDR2 reads SMNVEV (reference sequence). The CDR3 spans 21 residues. The CDR3 DNA is TGTGCCAGCAGTTTAAGTGGACGGTGGAGTACTGACGGGTCCGGTAACTATGGCTACACCTTC. Translating it yields CASSLSGRWSTDGSGNYGYTF.

This clonotype was counted between two and nine times. The J gene is TRBJ2-2, the V gene TRBV5-1; D not certain. Germline assignment: CDR1 SGHRS and CDR2 YFSETQ. This CDR3 has 12 residues. The V and J ends lost 2 bases and 10 bases respectively, with 9 bases between them. CDR3 nucleotides: TGCGCCAGCAGCTTTTCGGGCTCGGAGCTGTTTTTT. As protein: CASSFSGSELFF.

This sequence joins TRBV3-1 and TRBJ2-7, with D uncertain. The germline V gene has CDR1 LGHDT and CDR2 YNNKEL (reference sequence). This CDR3 spans 13 amino acids. V lost 4 bases and J 2 bases, leaving 9 bases between the germline ends. The CDR3: CASSPTTTYEQYF. For the CDR3, the DNA is TGTGCCAGCAGCCCAACTACGACCTACGAGCAGTACTTC.

The rearrangement joins TRBV5-1 to TRBJ1-4, with D unresolved. There are 13 residues in the CDR3. The V gene's germline CDR1 is SGHRS and CDR2 YFSETQ. V lost 5 bases and J 4 bases, leaving 9 bases between the germline ends. Here the CDR3 reads CASRRQYNEKLFF. The CDR3 nucleotides are TGCGCCAGCAGACGGCAGTATAATGAAAAACTGTTTTTT.

The chain links TRBV4-1 to TRBJ1-4; no clear D gene. Germline V gives CDR1 MGHRA, CDR2 YSYEKL. The CDR3 is 13 residues long. V was trimmed by 2 bases and J by 7 bases, leaving 8 bases between them. The CDR3 DNA reads TGCGCCAGCAGCCAATGGCGGGCTGAAAAACTGTTTTTT. It specifies CASSQWRAEKLFF.

The rearrangement uses TRBV4-1 and TRBJ1-6, with 7 bases matching TRBD1. The junction had 12 bases not matched to a gene; V was cut back by 6 bases and J by 4 bases. CDR1 is MGHRA and CDR2 is YSYEKL in the germline V gene. The CDR3 is 17 amino acids. CDR3 nucleotide sequence: TGCGCCAGCAGGACTTTACAGGGGCCACTGTATAATTCACCCCTCCACTTT. This encodes CASRTLQGPLYNSPLHF.

V gene TRBV7-9 combines with J gene TRBJ2-1; no clear D gene. CDR1 and CDR2 (germline): SEHNR, FQNEAQ (reference sequence). With 4 bases removed from V and 8 bases from J, the gap between germline ends came to 15 bases. This CDR3 region has 14 residues. As DNA, the CDR3 is TGTGCCAGCAGCTCCCTCACTCACGTCCATGAGCAGTTCTTC. Amino acid sequence: CASSSLTHVHEQFF.

This clonotype was counted ten times or more. The CDR3 sequence is CASSLVGRSSGNTIYF. In nucleotides, the CDR3 is TGTGCCAGCAGTTTAGTAGGGCGCAGCTCTGGAAACACCATATATTTT. The V and J genes are TRBV12-3 or TRBV12-4 and TRBJ1-3; D ambiguous. V lost 1 base and J lost 0, with 10 bases in between. This CDR3 is built from 16 residues.

V and J are TRBV6-6 and TRBJ2-1, with D unresolved. Germline V gives CDR1 MNHNY, CDR2 SVGAGI (reference sequence). The ends were cut back, 0 bases at V and 4 bases at J, with 7 bases in the middle. The CDR3 length is 14 residues. CDR3 residues: CASSYSSVYNEQFF. CDR3 DNA: TGTGCCAGCAGTTACTCTTCCGTGTACAATGAGCAGTTCTTC.

In this sample, this clonotype turned up many times. V and J are TRBV6-5 and TRBJ1-2, with no clear D. The germline CDR1 and CDR2 sequences are MNHEY and SVGAGI. The CDR3 contains 13 residues. Trimming took off 2 bases at V and 6 bases at J, with 10 bases between the two ends. CDR3 coding DNA: TGTGCCAGCAGTTACAGTGCACGGGATGGCTACACCTTC. Protein: CASSYSARDGYTF.

This clonotype was detected a few times. The chain combines TRBV7-9 with TRBJ1-1; a weak D match, TRBD1 (5 bases). This CDR3 has 10 residues. In germline, CDR1 is SEHNR, CDR2 FQNEAQ (reference sequence). V gave up 3 bases and J gave up 10 bases, with 6 bases separating them. The CDR3: CASSFGGAFF. The CDR3 nucleotides are TGTGCCAGCAGCTTTGGGGGAGCTTTCTTT.

This clonotype was observed a handful of times. The chain carries TRBV7-9 and TRBJ1-1; D unresolved. V gave up 5 bases and J gave up 7 bases, with 8 bases separating them. The CDR3 covers 11 residues. The germline gives CDR1 SEHNR, CDR2 FQNEAQ (reference sequence). The CDR3 is CASSDEGEAFF. CDR3 DNA sequence: TGTGCCAGCAGCGACGAGGGTGAAGCTTTCTTT.

The CDR3 nucleotides are TGTGCCAGCAGCCCCCGGGGGGGGTCCCTCGAGCAGTACGTC. It codes for CASSPRGGSLEQYV. The chain uses TRBV5-4 and TRBJ2-7, with 8 bases aligning to TRBD2. The CDR3 runs to 14 residues. The germline V gene has CDR1 SGHNT and CDR2 YYREEE (reference sequence). Trimming took 4 bases from V and 6 from J; bases not matched to a gene: 9.

This clonotype was counted between two and nine times. This sequence joins TRBV5-1 and TRBJ1-1; D is possibly TRBD1 (5 bases). V lost 4 bases and J 9 bases, leaving 22 bases between the germline ends. Germline CDR1 SGHRS, CDR2 YFSETQ. The CDR3 has 15 residues. CDR3 protein: CASSPMGSQGHQAFF. DNA of the CDR3: TGCGCCAGCAGCCCCATGGGGTCGCAGGGCCACCAAGCTTTCTTT.

This clonotype was seen a handful of times. The J gene is TRBJ2-5, the V gene TRBV5-1; 7 bases agree with TRBD1. CDR3 length: 15 amino acids. The V and J ends lost 2 bases and 5 bases, in that order; junction bases with no gene match: 9. The V gene's germline CDR1 is SGHRS and CDR2 YFSETQ. Here the CDR3 DNA reads TGCGCCAGCAGCTTCTCAGACAGGGTTACGGAGACCCAGTACTTC. It specifies CASSFSDRVTETQYF.